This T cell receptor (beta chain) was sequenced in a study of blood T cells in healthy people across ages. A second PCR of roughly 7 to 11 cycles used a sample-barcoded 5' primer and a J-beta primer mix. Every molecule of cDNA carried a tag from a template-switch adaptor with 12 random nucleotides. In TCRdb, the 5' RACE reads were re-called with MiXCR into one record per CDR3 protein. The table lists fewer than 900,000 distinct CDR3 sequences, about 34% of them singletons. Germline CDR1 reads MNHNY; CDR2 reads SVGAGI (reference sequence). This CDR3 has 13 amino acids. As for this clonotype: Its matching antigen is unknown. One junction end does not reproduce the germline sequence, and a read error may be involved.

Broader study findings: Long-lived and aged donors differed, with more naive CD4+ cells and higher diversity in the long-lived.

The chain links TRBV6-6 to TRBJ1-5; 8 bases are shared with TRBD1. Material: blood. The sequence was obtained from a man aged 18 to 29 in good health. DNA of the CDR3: TGTGTCAGCACCGGGACAGGAGGACAGCCCCAGCATTTT. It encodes CVSTGTGGQPQHF.